This entry lists 15 T cell receptor beta chains sequenced from one sample in a study of shared clonotypes between healthy human individuals. Repertoires were generated with immunoSEQ multiplex PCR, while TCRdb's copy carries only in-frame clones and drops some. This sample has about 1.5 million clones; over 95% occur once, and the top ten carry about 1%. Sample: naive CD4+ T cells sorted from blood. Documented subset: CD45RA+ positively selected. These TCRs come from a man younger than 45 in good health.

The rearrangement joins TRBV7-9 to TRBJ2-7; the D is unclear. CDR3 length: 15 amino acids. The germline gives CDR1 SEHNR, CDR2 FQNEAQ (reference sequence). Trimming removed 4 bases from V and 3 bases from J, with 16 bases in between. The CDR3 protein is CASSSDREAYYEQYF. As DNA, the CDR3 is TGTGCCAGCAGCTCAGATAGGGAAGCTTACTACGAGCAGTACTTC.

The V and J genes are TRBV7-2 and TRBJ2-1, with TRBD2 matching 10 bases. The germline gives CDR1 SGHTA, CDR2 FQGNSA. The CDR3 has 15 residues. With 5 bases clipped from V and 6 bases from J, the junction kept 7 bases outside the gene matches. CDR3 nucleotides: TGTGCCAGCAGCCAGGCGGCTAGCGGGGGCAATGAGCAGTTCTTC. Its translation is CASSQAASGGNEQFF.

The genes are TRBV7-9 and TRBJ2-2; either TRBD1 or TRBD2 may supply D (5 bases each). Germline-derived CDR1 and CDR2 are SEHNR and FQNEAQ (reference sequence). V shed 5 bases and J shed 6 bases, with 10 bases lying between them. This CDR3 has 13 amino acids. Written as DNA, the CDR3 is TGTGCCAGCAGCGTGACAGCGGCCGGGGAGCTGTTTTTT. Its translation: CASSVTAAGELFF.

V is TRBV15 and J is TRBJ2-7; 10 bases fit TRBD1. Germline loops: CDR1 LNHNV, CDR2 YYDKDF (reference sequence). V lost 0 bases, J lost 1 base, and 9 bases stayed unmatched. The CDR3 extends over 18 amino acids. The CDR3 DNA follows: TGTGCCACCAGCAGAGATCTGTCGACAGGGGGCTTGTCCTACGAGCAGTACTTC. Translation gives CATSRDLSTGGLSYEQYF.

This sequence joins TRBV9 and TRBJ2-6; no definite D call. Germline V gene lookup returns CDR1 SGDLS and CDR2 YYNGEE. The CDR3 has 15 amino acids. The V end lost 4 bases, the J end lost 0 bases, and 8 bases lay between the germline ends. The CDR3 DNA is TGTGCCAGCAGCCGAGGTTCCTCTGGGGCCAACGTCCTGACTTTC. It specifies CASSRGSSGANVLTF.

This chain links TRBV15 with TRBJ2-7, with 7 bases fitting TRBD1. Trimming removed 0 bases from V and 3 bases from J; junction bases left unmatched: 8. In germline, CDR1 is LNHNV, CDR2 YYDKDF (reference sequence). This CDR3 region has 16 residues. CDR3 sequence: CATSRESGQRHYEQYF. The CDR3 DNA is TGTGCCACCAGCAGAGAGTCGGGACAGAGACACTACGAGCAGTACTTC.

This sequence joins TRBV6-1 and TRBJ2-1; weak D call: TRBD2 (5 bases). The ends were cut back, 11 bases at V and 6 bases at J, with 14 bases in the middle. CDR3 length: 12 amino acids. Germline CDR1 is MNHNS and CDR2 is SASEGT. CDR3 sequence (DNA): TGTGCCGTCCGGGAACGGAGCAATGAGCAGTTCTTC. Translation: CAVRERSNEQFF.

The V gene is TRBV5-1, the J gene TRBJ2-7; D perhaps matches TRBD1 (6 bases). The length of the CDR3 is 15 residues. Germline values: CDR1 SGHRS, CDR2 YFSETQ. V lost 10 bases to trimming and J lost 5 bases, with 25 bases between them. DNA of the CDR3: TGCGCCGGTTCCTCTCAGGGGAGTACGGGCGACGAGCAGTACTTC. Translated, it gives CAGSSQGSTGDEQYF.

The gene calls are TRBV7-3 and TRBJ2-7, with D perhaps matching TRBD1 (5 bases). Germline lookup yields CDR1 SGHTA and CDR2 FQGTGA. This CDR3 has 16 amino acids. The ends were cut back, 5 bases at V and 5 bases at J, with 22 bases in the middle. The CDR3 sequence: CASSPAEQGIEDEQYF. CDR3 DNA sequence: TGTGCCAGCAGCCCCGCGGAGCAGGGAATCGAAGACGAGCAGTACTTC.

The chain carries TRBV7-2 and TRBJ1-1; 9 bases are shared with TRBD1. Germline V CDR1 and CDR2: SGHTA, FQGNSA. This CDR3 spans 17 amino acids. Trimming cost V 1 base and J 0 bases; bases outside gene matches: 6. The CDR3 sequence: CASSLEDRGRLNTEAFF. The CDR3, as DNA: TGTGCCAGCAGCTTAGAGGACAGGGGTAGGCTGAACACTGAAGCTTTCTTT.

This rearrangement joins TRBV27 to TRBJ2-1; 10 nucleotides align to TRBD2. After removal of 6 bases from V and 8 bases from J, the junction contained 16 bases not matched to a gene. The CDR3 length is 17 residues. CDR1 MNHEY and CDR2 SMNVEV come from the germline V gene (reference sequence). Here the CDR3 DNA reads TGTGCCAGCAGCCCTTTTCCCGTAGCGGGAGGTAGGTATGAGCAGTTCTTC. This gives the protein CASSPFPVAGGRYEQFF.

The chain uses TRBV2 and TRBJ1-5; D is unresolved. The CDR3 extends over 17 amino acids. The ends were cut back, 4 bases at V and 0 bases at J, with 16 bases in the middle. Germline CDR1 and CDR2: SNHLY and FYNNEI. The CDR3, as DNA: TGTGCCAGCAGTGTTAGACGCAGGAGGTATAGCAATCAGCCCCAGCATTTT. This codes for CASSVRRRRYSNQPQHF. The full variable domain, completed using reference TRBV2 and TRBJ1-5, is EPEVTQTPSHQVTQMGQEVILRCVPISNHLYFYWYRQILGQKVEFLVSFYNNEISEKSEIFDDQFSVERPDGSNFTLKIRSTKLEDSAMYFCASSVRRRRYSNQPQHFGDGTRLSIL.

This clone has a single count. This chain joins TRBV27 and TRBJ2-2; 11 bases agree with TRBD2. CDR3 length equals 15 residues. CDR1 is MNHEY and CDR2 is SMNVEV in the germline V gene (reference sequence). J lost 4 bases, V lost 7 bases, and 5 bases had no gene match. The CDR3 is CASKASGRSTGELFF. The CDR3 DNA reads TGTGCCAGCAAGGCTAGCGGGAGGAGCACCGGGGAGCTGTTTTTT.

The V call is TRBV5-4, the J call TRBJ2-2; TRBD2 aligns across 7 bases. CDR1 SGHNT and CDR2 YYREEE come from the germline V gene (reference sequence). The CDR3 has 16 residues. The V gene end was trimmed by 4 bases and the J gene end by 8 bases; junction bases not matched to a gene: 14. This chain's CDR3 is CASSPLGGRAGGELFF. The CDR3 DNA is TGTGCCAGCAGCCCCCTAGGAGGGAGGGCCGGTGGGGAGCTGTTTTTT.

The chain uses TRBV15 and TRBJ2-7, with 9 bases aligning to TRBD1. Germline-derived CDR1 and CDR2 are LNHNV and YYDKDF (reference sequence). Germline trimming cut 0 bases from V and 5 bases from J; bases unmatched to any gene: 5. CDR3 length: 15 residues. CDR3 loop: CATSREGTGRDEQYF. CDR3 DNA: TGTGCCACCAGCAGAGAAGGGACAGGGAGGGACGAGCAGTACTTC.